This TCR beta chain was observed in a study of OX40 agonist ivuxolimab in advanced cancers. General study findings and limits: There were also nonresponders showing low normalized T-cell clonal expansion.

The CDR3 has 13 residues. The V gene lost 0 bases and the J gene lost 5 bases, with 6 bases spanning the gap. Per germline, CDR1 SGDLS and CDR2 YYNGEE. This clone was seen just once. The antigen is unknown. The table came from immunoSEQ multiplex PCR; TCRdb's copy has only in-frame clones and leaves some out. The table has tens of thousands of clones, roughly nine tenths seen once. The sequencing used CD4+ or CD8+ T cells sorted from blood, collected in a trial of the OX40 agonist ivuxolimab. The TCR was taken from an adult with an advanced solid tumor such as melanoma, head and neck, liver or kidney cancer. The chain employs TRBV9 and TRBJ2-1; no clear D gene. CDR3 sequence reads: CASSVEPHNEQFF. The CDR3 DNA follows: TGTGCCAGCAGCGTAGAGCCCCACAATGAGCAGTTCTTC.